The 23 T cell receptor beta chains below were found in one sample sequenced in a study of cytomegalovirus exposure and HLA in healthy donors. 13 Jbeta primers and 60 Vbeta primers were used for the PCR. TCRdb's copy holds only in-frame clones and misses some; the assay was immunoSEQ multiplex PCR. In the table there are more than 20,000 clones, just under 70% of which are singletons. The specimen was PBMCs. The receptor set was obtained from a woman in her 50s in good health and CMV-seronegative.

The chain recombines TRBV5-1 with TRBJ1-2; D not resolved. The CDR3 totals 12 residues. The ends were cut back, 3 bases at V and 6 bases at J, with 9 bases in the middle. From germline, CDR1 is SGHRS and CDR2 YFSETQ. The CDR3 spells CASSSTVDGYTF. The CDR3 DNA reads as TGCGCCAGCAGCTCTACAGTAGATGGCTACACCTTC.

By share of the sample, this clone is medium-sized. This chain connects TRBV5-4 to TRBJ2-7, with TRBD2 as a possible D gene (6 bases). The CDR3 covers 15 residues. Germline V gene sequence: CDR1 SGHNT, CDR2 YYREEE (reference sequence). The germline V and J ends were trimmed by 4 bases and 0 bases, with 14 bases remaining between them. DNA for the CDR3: TGTGCCAGCAGCCCTGGAGGGCCAAGCTCCTACGAGCAGTACTTC. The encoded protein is CASSPGGPSSYEQYF.

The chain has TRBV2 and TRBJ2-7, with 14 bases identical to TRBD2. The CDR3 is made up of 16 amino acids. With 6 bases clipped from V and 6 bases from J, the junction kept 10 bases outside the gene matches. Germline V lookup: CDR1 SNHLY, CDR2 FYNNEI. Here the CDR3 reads CASSEGLAGAGGEQYF. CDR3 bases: TGTGCCAGCAGCGAGGGACTAGCGGGAGCGGGAGGCGAGCAGTACTTC. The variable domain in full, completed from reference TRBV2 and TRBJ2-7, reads EPEVTQTPSHQVTQMGQEVILRCVPISNHLYFYWYRQILGQKVEFLVSFYNNEISEKSEIFDDQFSVERPDGSNFTLKIRSTKLEDSAMYFCASSEGLAGAGGEQYFGPGTRLTVT.

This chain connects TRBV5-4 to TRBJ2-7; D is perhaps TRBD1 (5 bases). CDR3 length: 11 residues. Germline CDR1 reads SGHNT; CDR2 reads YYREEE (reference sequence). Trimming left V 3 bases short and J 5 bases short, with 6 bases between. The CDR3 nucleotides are TGTGCCAGCAGCTGGGGCGACGAGCAGTACTTC. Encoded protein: CASSWGDEQYF.

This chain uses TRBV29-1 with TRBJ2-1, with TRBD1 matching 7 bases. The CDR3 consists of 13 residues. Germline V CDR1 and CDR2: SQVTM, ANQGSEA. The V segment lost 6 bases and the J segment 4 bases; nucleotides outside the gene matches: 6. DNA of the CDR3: TGCAGCGTACAAGGGGGCCGATACAATGAGCAGTTCTTC. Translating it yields CSVQGGRYNEQFF.

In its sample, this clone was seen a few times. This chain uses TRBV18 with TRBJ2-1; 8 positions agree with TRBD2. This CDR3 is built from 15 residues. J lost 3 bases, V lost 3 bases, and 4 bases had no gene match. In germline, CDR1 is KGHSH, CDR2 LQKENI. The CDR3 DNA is TGTGCCAGCTCACCCCCGGGACTAGACTACAATGAGCAGTTCTTC. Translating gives CASSPPGLDYNEQFF.

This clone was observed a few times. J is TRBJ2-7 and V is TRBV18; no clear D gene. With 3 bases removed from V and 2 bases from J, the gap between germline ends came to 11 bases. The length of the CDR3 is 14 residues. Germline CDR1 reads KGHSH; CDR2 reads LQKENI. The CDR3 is CASSPLQAAYEQYF. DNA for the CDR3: TGTGCCAGCTCACCTCTCCAGGCCGCCTACGAGCAGTACTTC.

CDR3 in amino acids: CASSLGTGNQPQHF. The CDR3 nucleotides are TGCGCCAGCAGCTTGGGGACAGGGAATCAGCCCCAGCATTTT. The chain links TRBV5-1 to TRBJ1-5; 8 positions agree with TRBD1. With 0 bases clipped from V and 4 bases from J, the junction kept 0 bases outside the gene matches. Germline-derived CDR1 and CDR2 are SGHRS and YFSETQ. This CDR3 region has 14 residues.

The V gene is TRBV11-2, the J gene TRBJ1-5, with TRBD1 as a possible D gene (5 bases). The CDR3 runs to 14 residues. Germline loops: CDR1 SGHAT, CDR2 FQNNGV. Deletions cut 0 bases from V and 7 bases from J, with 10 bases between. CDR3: CASSLEGGRQPQHF. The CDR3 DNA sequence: TGTGCCAGCAGCTTAGAGGGGGGAAGACAGCCCCAGCATTTT. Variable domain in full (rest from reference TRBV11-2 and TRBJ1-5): EAGVAQSPRYKIIEKRQSVAFWCNPISGHATLYWYQQILGQGPKLLIQFQNNGVVDDSQLPKDRFSAERLKGVDSTLKIQPAKLEDSAVYLCASSLEGGRQPQHFGDGTRLSIL.

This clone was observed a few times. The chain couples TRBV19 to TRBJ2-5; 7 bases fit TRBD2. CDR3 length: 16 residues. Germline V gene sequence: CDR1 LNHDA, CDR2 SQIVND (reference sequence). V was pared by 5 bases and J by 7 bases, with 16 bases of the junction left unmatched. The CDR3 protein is CASSSLSDRGGGTQYF. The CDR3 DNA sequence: TGTGCCAGTAGTTCTTTGTCGGATCGGGGCGGGGGGACCCAGTACTTC.

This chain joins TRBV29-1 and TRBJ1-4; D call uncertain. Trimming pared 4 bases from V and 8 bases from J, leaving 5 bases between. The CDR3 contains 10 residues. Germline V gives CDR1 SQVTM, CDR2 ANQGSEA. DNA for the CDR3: TGCAGCGTTGGTCAAGAAAAACTGTTTTTT. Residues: CSVGQEKLFF.

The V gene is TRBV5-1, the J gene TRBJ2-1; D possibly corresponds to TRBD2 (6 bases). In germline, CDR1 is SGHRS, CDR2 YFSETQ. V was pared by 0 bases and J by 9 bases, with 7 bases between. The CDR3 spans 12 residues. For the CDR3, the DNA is TGCGCCAGCAGCTTGGAGGGAGGTGAGCAGTTCTTC. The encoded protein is CASSLEGGEQFF.

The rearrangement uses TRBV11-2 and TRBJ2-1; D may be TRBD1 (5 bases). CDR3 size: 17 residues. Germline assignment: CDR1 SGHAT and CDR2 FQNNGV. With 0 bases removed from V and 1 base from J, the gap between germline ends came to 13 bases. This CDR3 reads CASSLDWAGRSYNEQFF. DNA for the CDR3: TGTGCCAGCAGCTTAGATTGGGCAGGGCGGTCCTACAATGAGCAGTTCTTC. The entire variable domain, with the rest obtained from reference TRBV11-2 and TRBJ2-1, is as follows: EAGVAQSPRYKIIEKRQSVAFWCNPISGHATLYWYQQILGQGPKLLIQFQNNGVVDDSQLPKDRFSAERLKGVDSTLKIQPAKLEDSAVYLCASSLDWAGRSYNEQFFGPGTRLTVL.

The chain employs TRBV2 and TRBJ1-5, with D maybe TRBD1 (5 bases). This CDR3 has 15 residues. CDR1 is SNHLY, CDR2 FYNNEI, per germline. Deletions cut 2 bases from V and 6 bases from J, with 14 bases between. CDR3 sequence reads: CASSETRARSQPQHF. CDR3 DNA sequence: TGTGCCAGCAGTGAAACCAGGGCGAGGAGTCAGCCCCAGCATTTT.

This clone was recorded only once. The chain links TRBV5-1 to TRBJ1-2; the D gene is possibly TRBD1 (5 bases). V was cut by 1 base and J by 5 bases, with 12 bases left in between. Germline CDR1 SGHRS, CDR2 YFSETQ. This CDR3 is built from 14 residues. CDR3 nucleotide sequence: TGCGCCAGCAGCTTGACGGGGGGTCGATATGGCTACACCTTC. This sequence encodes CASSLTGGRYGYTF.

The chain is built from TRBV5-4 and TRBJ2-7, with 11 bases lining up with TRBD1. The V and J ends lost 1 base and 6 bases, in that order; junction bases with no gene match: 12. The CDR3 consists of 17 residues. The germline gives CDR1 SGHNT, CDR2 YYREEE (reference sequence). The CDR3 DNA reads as TGTGCCAGCAGCTTGAGTCTAATCGGGACAGGGGGGTCCGAGCAGTACTTC. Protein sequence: CASSLSLIGTGGSEQYF.

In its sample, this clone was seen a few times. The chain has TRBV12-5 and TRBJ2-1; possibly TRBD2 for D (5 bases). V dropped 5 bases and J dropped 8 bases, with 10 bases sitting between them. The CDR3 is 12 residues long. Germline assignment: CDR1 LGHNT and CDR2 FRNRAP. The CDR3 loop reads CASGGAGDEQFF. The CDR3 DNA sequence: TGTGCTAGTGGTGGCGCCGGGGATGAGCAGTTCTTC.

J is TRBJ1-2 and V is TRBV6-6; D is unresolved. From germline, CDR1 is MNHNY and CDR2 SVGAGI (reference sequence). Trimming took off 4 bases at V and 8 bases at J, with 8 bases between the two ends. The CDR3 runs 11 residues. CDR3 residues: CASSSSGGYTF. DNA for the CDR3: TGTGCCAGCAGTTCCTCGGGCGGCTACACCTTC.

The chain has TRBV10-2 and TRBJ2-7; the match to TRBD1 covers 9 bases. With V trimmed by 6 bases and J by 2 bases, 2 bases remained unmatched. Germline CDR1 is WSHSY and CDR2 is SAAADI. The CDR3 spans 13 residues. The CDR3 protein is CASRDRGTYEQYF. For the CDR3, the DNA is TGCGCCAGCAGGGACAGGGGCACCTACGAGCAGTACTTC.

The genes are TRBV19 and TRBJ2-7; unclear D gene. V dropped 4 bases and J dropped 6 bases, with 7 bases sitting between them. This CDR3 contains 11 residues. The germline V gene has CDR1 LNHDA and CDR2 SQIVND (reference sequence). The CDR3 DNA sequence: TGTGCCAGTAGTAGGTCGGGCGAGCAGTACTTC. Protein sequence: CASSRSGEQYF.

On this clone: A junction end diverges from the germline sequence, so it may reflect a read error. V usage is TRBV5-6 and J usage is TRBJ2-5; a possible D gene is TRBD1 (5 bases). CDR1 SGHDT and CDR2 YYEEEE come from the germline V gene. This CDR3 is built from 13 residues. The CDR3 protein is CASSLVGLETQYF. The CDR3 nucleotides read TGTGCCAGCAGTTTGGTGGGGCTTGAGACCCAGTACTTC.

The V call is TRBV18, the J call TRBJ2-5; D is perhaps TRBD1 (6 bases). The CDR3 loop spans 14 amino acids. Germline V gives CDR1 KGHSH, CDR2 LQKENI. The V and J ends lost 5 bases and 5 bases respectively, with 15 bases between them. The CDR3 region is CASSTLQGSETQYF. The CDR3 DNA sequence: TGTGCCAGCTCAACGCTACAGGGTTCCGAGACCCAGTACTTC.

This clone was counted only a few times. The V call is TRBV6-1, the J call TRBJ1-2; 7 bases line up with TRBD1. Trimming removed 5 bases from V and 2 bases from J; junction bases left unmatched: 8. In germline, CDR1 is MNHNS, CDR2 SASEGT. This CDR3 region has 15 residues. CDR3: CASSQGGQLNYGYTF. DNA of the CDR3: TGTGCCAGCAGTCAGGGGGGACAGCTAAACTATGGCTACACCTTC.